Shown below are 26 T cell receptor beta chains from a single sample sequenced in a study of tumor-infiltrating lymphocytes in primary liver carcinoma. Taking roughly 18-32 mg of unsorted bulk tissue, the authors co-extracted RNA and DNA. Total RNA (around 0.45 ug) served as template for TCR beta cDNA synthesis primed by a constant-region primer. Employing slightly modified ARM-PCR, three nested multiplex PCR rounds were run, and these gave rise to the TCR beta libraries. The opening two PCR rounds, roughly 11 cycles each, paired TRBV1-TRBV30 forward primers with a C-beta reverse primer. TCRdb re-analysed the multiplex PCR reads in MiXCR, keeping a single row per CDR3 protein. This sample has 37,000 or so distinct CDR3 sequences; 75% occur once, and the top ten carry 35% to 40%. Sequencing was carried out using tumor-adjacent normal liver tissue. Every receptor here comes from a middle-aged man with primary liver carcinoma and hepatitis B virus infection.

A word on this clonotype: This likely comes from a read error, as the CDR3 has no conserved phenylalanine or tryptophan at its end. V usage is TRBV12-3 or TRBV12-4 and J usage is TRBJ2-1; possibly TRBD2 for D (6 bases). V was clipped by 5 bases and J by 12 bases, with 17 bases between them. The CDR3 runs to 13 residues. In nucleotides, the CDR3 is TGTGCCAGCAGTGGACTGGGGGGTGATGGGCAGTTCATC. It codes for CASSGLGGDGQFI.

Turning to this clonotype: The junction departs from the called germline gene at one end, perhaps through a read error. The rearrangement uses TRBV6-1 and TRBJ2-5; maybe TRBD2 (6 bases). This CDR3 has 14 amino acids. Germline V gene data show CDR1 as MNHNS and CDR2 as SASEGT. The CDR3 region is CASNEEEGWETQYF. The CDR3 DNA is TGTGCCAGCAATGAAGAGGAGGGGTGGGAGACCCAGTACTTC.

This clonotype was detected many times. The rearrangement links TRBV12-3 or TRBV12-4 to TRBJ1-3; D is possibly TRBD1 (5 bases). The germline V and J ends were trimmed by 3 bases and 4 bases, with 13 bases remaining between them. The CDR3 loop spans 15 amino acids. The CDR3 sequence: CASSFGAATGNTIYF. CDR3 nucleotides: TGTGCCAGCAGTTTTGGGGCAGCAACAGGAAACACCATATATTTT.

Regarding this clonotype: Sequence at one end of the junction differs from germline and may be a read error. This sequence joins TRBV5-6 and TRBJ2-5; D is tentatively TRBD1 or TRBD2 (5 bases each). This CDR3 spans 15 amino acids. Germline CDR1 reads SGHDT; CDR2 reads YYEEEE. CDR3 in DNA: TGTGCCAGCAGCCCCAAGGGGATGCGAGGGGAGACCCACTACTTC. As protein: CASSPKGMRGETHYF.

This clonotype was picked up a small number of times. The junction shows a germline mismatch at one end, possibly a read error. This chain links TRBV15 with TRBJ2-5; 8 bases line up with TRBD1. The CDR3 has 16 amino acids. The germline CDR1 and CDR2 sequences are LNHNV and YYDKDF (reference sequence). CDR3 amino acids: CATSSDRGGLQEAQYF. The CDR3, as DNA: TGTGCCACCAGCAGCGACAGGGGAGGTTTGCAAGAGGCCCAGTACTTC.

Points on this clonotype: At one end, the junction sequence differs from germline, possibly due to a read error. The V call is TRBV28, the J call TRBJ2-7; no firm D call. Per germline, CDR1 MDHEN and CDR2 SYDVKM. The length of the CDR3 is 14 residues. The CDR3 loop is CASTLSTDFIEQYF. The CDR3 region has the DNA TGTGCCAGCACTTTATCCACCGATTTTATTGAGCAGTACTTC.

The V gene is TRBV29-1, the J gene TRBJ1-4, with 7 bases aligning to TRBD1. This CDR3 contains 13 residues. Germline V gives CDR1 SQVTM, CDR2 ANQGSEA. V lost 8 bases to trimming and J lost 5 bases; unmatched junction nucleotides: 8. DNA for the CDR3: TGCAGCCTTCGGGAACAGGGGAATGAAAAACTGTTTTTT. Protein product: CSLREQGNEKLFF.

To note about this clonotype: Mismatch with germline at one junction end may stem from a read error. This chain connects TRBV11-2 to TRBJ2-6, with D tentatively TRBD1 or TRBD2 (5 bases each). This CDR3 contains 15 residues. Germline CDR1 reads SGHAT; CDR2 reads FQNNGV. CDR3 nucleotides: TGCGCCGCCCAGCGGCCGCGCTCTGGGGCTAACGTCCTGACTTTC. Its translation is CAAQRPRSGANVLTF.

Comment on this clonotype: Because it lacks the conserved phenylalanine or tryptophan at the end, this CDR3 is likely a read error. The chain has TRBV9 and TRBJ2-7, with no clear D. The CDR3 has 13 amino acids. Germline values: CDR1 SGDLS, CDR2 YYNGEE. The CDR3 reads CASNVDVGYEQYL. CDR3 DNA: TGTGCCAGCAACGTAGATGTGGGCTACGAGCAGTACTTA.

Notes on this clonotype: The junction does not match germline at one end; this may be a read error. The V and J genes are TRBV28 and TRBJ1-1; D remains ambiguous. Germline-derived CDR1 and CDR2 are MDHEN and SYDVKM. The CDR3 loop spans 14 amino acids. The CDR3 here is CASNAAGKNIEAFF. The CDR3 nucleotides read TGTGCCAGCAATGCCGCCGGGAAGAACATTGAAGCTTTCTTT.

This clonotype has only a few counts. A read error may produce the germline difference seen at one junction end. The rearrangement links TRBV6-2 or TRBV6-3 to TRBJ2-7, with 7 bases lining up with TRBD2. Germline CDR1 is MNHEY and CDR2 is SVGEGT. This CDR3 region has 14 residues. For the CDR3, the DNA is TGTGCCAGCAGGAGTAGCGGGCGGATGTACGAGAAGTACTTC. It codes for CASRSSGRMYEKYF.

Details on this clonotype: A junction boundary mismatches the germline segment, possibly from a read error. The V and J genes are TRBV6-2 or TRBV6-3 and TRBJ2-7; tentative D call: TRBD1 (5 bases). In germline, CDR1 is MNHEY, CDR2 SVGEGT. The CDR3 is 13 residues long. The chain's CDR3 is CASSYGQATEQYF. The CDR3 region has the DNA TGTGCCAGTAGTTACGGACAAGCGACCGAGCAGTACTTC.

To note about this clonotype: The junction departs from germline at one end; a sequencing error may be responsible. J is TRBJ2-7 and V is TRBV29-1; 7 bases line up with TRBD1. The CDR3 contains 14 residues. CDR1 is SQVTM and CDR2 is ANQGSEA in the germline V gene. The CDR3 here is CSALDRVDQVEQYF. The CDR3 DNA follows: TGTAGCGCCCTAGACAGGGTGGATCAGGTTGAGCAGTACTTC.

For this clonotype: Relative to the germline gene, one junction end is altered; a read error may explain this. The rearrangement uses TRBV11-2 and TRBJ2-7; TRBD2 is a possible D gene (5 bases). The CDR3 runs to 14 residues. Germline V lookup: CDR1 SGHAT, CDR2 FQNNGV. The DNA for the CDR3 is TGTGTCAGCAGCTCTAGGAGGAACTCCTACGAGCAGTACTTC. It yields the protein CVSSSRRNSYEQYF.

J is TRBJ2-7 and V is TRBV29-1, with D tentatively TRBD1 or TRBD2 (5 bases each). Germline lookup yields CDR1 SQVTM and CDR2 ANQGSEA. The CDR3 runs to 16 residues. The CDR3: CSPVTSGTGTPYEQYF. For the CDR3, the DNA is TGCAGTCCCGTGACATCTGGGACCGGCACTCCGTACGAGCAGTACTTC.

This clonotype was seen a few times. The gene calls are TRBV29-1 and TRBJ2-7, with TRBD1 identical over 8 bases. V lost 7 bases and J lost 12; bases outside the gene matches: 11. The CDR3 extends over 11 amino acids. The germline gives CDR1 SQVTM, CDR2 ANQGSEA. CDR3 nucleotide sequence: TGCAGCGCCGGACAGGGCGCCGAACTGTACTTC. Its translation: CSAGQGAELYF.

As concerns this clonotype: Its ends do not fully match the called genes, so a read error is possible. The chain employs TRBV5-4 and TRBJ2-1; D gene uncertain. The CDR3 loop spans 15 amino acids. The germline gives CDR1 SGHNT, CDR2 YYREEE (reference sequence). Written as DNA, the CDR3 is TGTACCAGCAGCTTCGGGCCCGGAAGGAACAATGAGCAGTCCTTC. Translation gives CTSSFGPGRNNEQSF. The whole variable domain, filled in from reference TRBV5-4 and TRBJ2-1, reads ETGVTQSPTHLIKTRGQQVTLRCSSQSGHNTVSWYQQALGQGPQFIFQYYREEENGRGNFPPRFSGLQFPNYSSELNVNALELDDSALYLCTSSFGPGRNNEQSFGPGTRLTVL.

In the case of this clonotype: Since no conserved phenylalanine or tryptophan closes the CDR3, a read error is the likely cause. The gene calls are TRBV12-3 or TRBV12-4 and TRBJ2-2; maybe TRBD2 (5 bases). The CDR3 runs to 13 residues. The CDR3 DNA sequence: TGTGCCAGTAGTTCGGACTACACCGGGGAGCTGTTTCTT. As protein: CASSSDYTGELFL.

This clonotype was counted a single time. The V call is TRBV11-2, the J call TRBJ2-4, with D hard to call. Trimming took 11 bases from V and 0 from J, leaving 17 bases between them. In germline, CDR1 is SGHAT, CDR2 FQNNGV. This CDR3 is 15 amino acids long. The chain's CDR3 is CADATSAVAKNIQYF. Here the CDR3 DNA reads TGTGCCGACGCCACTTCGGCGGTAGCCAAAAACATTCAGTACTTC.

This chain joins TRBV29-1 and TRBJ2-7; D gene ambiguous. The CDR3 covers 15 residues. Germline assignment: CDR1 SQVTM and CDR2 ANQGSEA. V was cut by 4 bases and J by 2 bases, with 18 bases left in between. This chain's CDR3 is CSVASRWGMPYEQYF. DNA for the CDR3: TGCAGCGTTGCGAGTAGATGGGGAATGCCCTACGAGCAGTACTTC.

The chain is built from TRBV28 and TRBJ2-7; D tentatively fits TRBD1 or TRBD2 (6 bases each). This CDR3 spans 17 amino acids. The ends were cut back, 5 bases at V and 0 bases at J, with 20 bases in the middle. In germline, CDR1 is MDHEN, CDR2 SYDVKM. CDR3 loop: CASSTYAGHHSSYEQYF. As DNA, the CDR3 is TGTGCCAGCAGTACTTACGCGGGACACCACAGCTCCTACGAGCAGTACTTC.

A word on this clonotype: Mismatch with germline at one junction end may stem from a read error. This rearrangement joins TRBV6-6 to TRBJ1-5; tentatively, D is TRBD1 (5 bases). CDR1 is MNHNY, CDR2 SVGAGI, per germline (reference sequence). This CDR3 has 15 amino acids. The CDR3 region is CASSRSWGSNQPQHF. The CDR3 region has the DNA TGTGCCAGCAGCCGTAGCTGGGGGAGCAATCAGCCACAGCATTTT.

The sample holds a few counts of this clonotype. The chain couples TRBV7-9 to TRBJ2-3; a possible D gene is TRBD2 (6 bases). Germline CDR1 reads SEHNR; CDR2 reads FQNEAQ (reference sequence). Trimming left V 7 bases short and J 4 bases short, with 15 bases between. The CDR3 sequence is 14 residues long. The CDR3 region has the DNA TGTGCCAGCAACCCCGGGAGTAGCCCAGATACGCAGTATTTT. The encoded protein is CASNPGSSPDTQYF.

This clonotype showed up just a few times. V usage is TRBV19 and J usage is TRBJ2-3, with 10 bases aligning to TRBD2. Germline CDR1 LNHDA, CDR2 SQIVND (reference sequence). With V trimmed by 2 bases and J by 5 bases, 7 bases remained unmatched. This CDR3 spans 16 amino acids. The CDR3 protein is CASSIIAGGAQDTQYF. Written as DNA, the CDR3 is TGTGCCAGTAGTATAATAGCGGGAGGCGCACAAGATACGCAGTATTTT.

By proportion, this clonotype is medium-sized. The DNA of the CDR3 is TGCGCCAGCAGCCAGGGAGGGGGAGAGCAGTACTTC. Protein product: CASSQGGGEQYF. The chain uses TRBV4-3 and TRBJ2-7; D is perhaps TRBD2 (7 bases). The germline V and J ends were trimmed by 3 bases and 7 bases, with 10 bases remaining between them. CDR1 is LGHNA and CDR2 is YSLEER in the germline V gene. The CDR3 loop spans 12 amino acids.

Points on this clonotype: The junction departs from germline at one end; a sequencing error may be responsible. The chain employs TRBV11-2 and TRBJ2-5; a possible D gene is TRBD2 (5 bases). Germline CDR1 reads SGHAT; CDR2 reads FQNNGV. This CDR3 has 17 amino acids. The CDR3 nucleotides are TGTGCCAGCAGCTTAAGACCAGCGGATGACTCGAGCGAGACCCAATACTTC. It encodes CASSLRPADDSSETQYF.